A selection of T cell receptor beta chains follows, all from one sample in a study of T cell responses to AZD1222 COVID-19 vaccine. Here immunoSEQ multiplex PCR was the method, and the copy in TCRdb shows in-frame clones only, minus some. Of about 86,000 clones in the sample, around nine tenths were seen once. The sequencing used peripheral blood, collected 28 days after the second AZD1222 dose. The receptors stem from an adult who received the AZD1222 COVID-19 vaccine. The CDR3 runs from the conserved cysteine through the conserved F or W. Each record gives: CDR3 protein, CDR3 DNA, clone size, V gene, J gene, D gene. D genes are given only for firm matches. A clone size is listed for some rows: how often the clone was seen (once, few, many), or a class if it is expanded.

CASSLSPGGYEQYF	TGTGCCAGCAGCTTATCACCAGGGGGGTACGAGCAGTACTTC	-	TRBV7-2	TRBJ2-7	-
CASSTDRGFGNQPQHF	TGTGCCAGCAGCACGGACAGGGGGTTTGGCAATCAGCCCCAGCATTTT	few	TRBV7-9	TRBJ1-5	TRBD1
CASSPTGESDTQYF	TGTGCCAGCAGCCCTACAGGGGAGTCAGATACGCAGTATTTT	-	TRBV6-4	TRBJ2-3	TRBD1
CASSFGSGAGTDTQYF	TGCGCCAGCAGCTTTGGTAGCGGGGCAGGCACAGATACGCAGTATTTT	-	TRBV5-1	TRBJ2-3	TRBD2
CASSGLRQLNTEAFF	TGTGCCAGCAGCGGCCTTCGACAGCTAAACACTGAAGCTTTCTTT	-	TRBV28	TRBJ1-1	-
CASSSKPGVQPQHF	TGTGCCAGCAGTTCCAAACCAGGGGTTCAGCCCCAGCATTTT	-	TRBV27	TRBJ1-5	-
CASSYSTADQETQYF	TGTGCCAGCAGTTACTCGACAGCGGACCAAGAGACCCAGTACTTC	-	TRBV6-5	TRBJ2-5	-
CASRRQGRETQYF	TGTGCCAGCAGGCGCCAGGGACGGGAGACCCAGTACTTC	once	TRBV28	TRBJ2-5	-
CASSRTEHTEAFF	TGTGCCAGCAGCCGGACAGAGCACACTGAAGCTTTCTTT	-	TRBV5-4	TRBJ1-1	-
CASLPLGLGGVGLWETQYF	TGTGCCAGCCTACCGCTGGGGTTGGGGGGGGTGGGCCTTTGGGAGACCCAGTACTTC	-	TRBV28	TRBJ2-5	TRBD2
CASSRQGAVGANVLTF	TGTGCCAGCAGCAGACAGGGGGCGGTAGGGGCCAACGTCCTGACTTTC	-	TRBV5-5	TRBJ2-6	TRBD1
CASSYSSNQPQHF	TGTGCCAGCAGTTATAGTAGCAATCAGCCCCAGCATTTT	-	TRBV6-5	TRBJ1-5	-
CASSDGTSGSDEQFF	TGTGCCAGCAGCGACGGGACTAGCGGGAGTGATGAGCAGTTCTTC	once	TRBV7-9	TRBJ2-1	TRBD2
CASSDKLHYGYTF	TGTGCCAGCAGTGATAAGCTCCACTATGGCTACACCTTC	many	TRBV6-1	TRBJ1-2	-
CASSRGLSYEQYF	TGTGCCAGCAGCCGGGGGCTGTCCTACGAGCAGTACTTC	few	TRBV12-3/TRBV12-4	TRBJ2-7	-
CASSLDWLAGGNTGELFF	TGTGCCAGCAGCTTAGATTGGCTAGCGGGAGGAAACACCGGGGAGCTGTTTTTT	-	TRBV7-2	TRBJ2-2	TRBD2
CASSPSRVAGGRGRETQYF	TGTGCCAGCAGCCCTTCAAGGGTAGCGGGAGGGCGAGGGCGAGAGACCCAGTACTTC	-	TRBV28	TRBJ2-5	TRBD2
CASSLQGATEAFF	TGTGCCAGCAGCTTACAGGGGGCCACTGAAGCTTTCTTT	-	TRBV11-2	TRBJ1-1	TRBD1
CASSRARLEPQFF	TGTGCCAGCAGCCGAGCCCGACTCGAGCCCCAGTTCTTC	-	TRBV3-1/TRBV3-2	TRBJ2-1	-
CASSSTRDRDNVLTF	TGTGCCAGCAGTTCCACCCGGGATCGCGACAACGTCCTGACTTTC	-	TRBV6-2/TRBV6-3	TRBJ2-6	-
CASRPGSIAGETQYF	TGTGCCAGCAGGCCCGGGTCCATAGCTGGAGAGACCCAGTACTTC	-	TRBV2	TRBJ2-5	-
CASSPLGRGLETQYF	TGTGCCAGCAGTCCCCTGGGGAGGGGCTTGGAGACCCAGTACTTC	-	TRBV6-5	TRBJ2-5	TRBD2
CASSQEDRGLWREGLNEQFF	TGTGCCAGCAGCCAAGAAGATAGGGGACTTTGGCGGGAGGGGCTCAATGAGCAGTTCTTC	-	TRBV3-1/TRBV3-2	TRBJ2-1	TRBD2
CASRPQAGQTHVYNEQFF	TGTGCCAGCAGACCCCAAGCGGGACAAACCCACGTCTACAATGAGCAGTTCTTC	-	TRBV2	TRBJ2-1	-
CASSRTDVAEKLFF	TGTGCCAGCAGTCGGACGGACGTGGCGGAAAAACTGTTTTTT	-	TRBV27	TRBJ1-4	-
CASGLAAYNEQFF	TGTGCCAGCGGTTTAGCCGCCTACAATGAGCAGTTCTTC	-	TRBV2	TRBJ2-1	-
CTERQINGYTF	TGCACCGAAAGACAGATCAATGGCTACACCTTC	-	TRBV29-1	TRBJ1-2	-
CASSLAGLAVSSYNEQFF	TGTGCCAGCAGCTTAGCCGGACTAGCTGTTAGCTCCTACAATGAGCAGTTCTTC	once	TRBV7-9	TRBJ2-1	TRBD2
CASSYGRGNTEAFF	TGTGCCAGCAGTTACGGGCGGGGGAACACTGAAGCTTTCTTT	-	TRBV6-6	TRBJ1-1	-
CASSQVLGNEKLFF	TGTGCCAGCAGCCAAGTTCTGGGTAATGAAAAACTGTTTTTT	-	TRBV4-2	TRBJ1-4	-
CASSLRAEAFF	TGTGCCAGCAGCCTCAGGGCCGAAGCTTTCTTT	-	TRBV5-4	TRBJ1-1	-
CASSDLGGPLSGEQYF	TGTGCCAGCAGCGACCTAGGGGGACCTTTATCGGGGGAGCAGTACTTC	-	TRBV7-3	TRBJ2-7	-
CASMFRYRGYTGELFF	TGTGCCAGCATGTTTAGGTATCGGGGGTACACCGGGGAGCTGTTTTTT	-	TRBV27	TRBJ2-2	-
CASSLSAGQHYEQYF	TGTGCCAGCAGTTTAAGTGCGGGACAACACTACGAGCAGTACTTC	once	TRBV27	TRBJ2-7	-
CASSELAGDQETQYF	TGTGCCAGCAGCGAACTAGCGGGAGATCAAGAGACCCAGTACTTC	many	TRBV4-2	TRBJ2-5	TRBD2
CASSLVQGNNSPLHF	TGTGCCAGCAGCTTAGTGCAGGGGAACAATTCACCCCTCCACTTT	once	TRBV7-8	TRBJ1-6	-
CASSPFAGEEQYF	TGTGCCAGCAGCCCCTTCGCTGGTGAGGAGCAGTACTTC	-	TRBV3-1/TRBV3-2	TRBJ2-7	-
CASSYSQQAYGYTF	TGTGCCAGCAGTTACTCACAGCAGGCCTATGGCTACACCTTC	once	TRBV6-2/TRBV6-3	TRBJ1-2	-
CASSPLAGRDQETQYF	TGTGCCAGCAGCCCGCTAGCGGGACGGGACCAAGAGACCCAGTACTTC	-	TRBV14	TRBJ2-5	TRBD2
CATSDPRTGSYEQYF	TGTGCCACCAGTGATCCCCGGACAGGGAGCTACGAGCAGTACTTC	-	TRBV24-1	TRBJ2-7	TRBD1
CASSQAAGISYEQYF	TGTGCCAGCAGCCAAGCCGCTGGGATCTCCTACGAGCAGTACTTC	-	TRBV3-1/TRBV3-2	TRBJ2-7	-
CASSPAPYNEQFF	TGTGCCAGCAGTCCCGCCCCCTACAATGAGCAGTTCTTC	-	TRBV12-3/TRBV12-4	TRBJ2-1	-
CASSEEGTPGQPQHF	TGTGCCAGCAGTGAAGAAGGCACCCCGGGACAGCCCCAGCATTTT	-	TRBV2	TRBJ1-5	-
CASSTLTGGYTF	TGTGCCAGTAGTACCCTGACAGGTGGCTACACCTTC	-	TRBV19	TRBJ1-2	-
CASSVGALLEGNTEAFF	TGTGCCAGCAGCGTAGGGGCCCTCCTGGAGGGGAACACTGAAGCTTTCTTT	-	TRBV9	TRBJ1-1	-